This TCR beta chain was retrieved from a study of cytomegalovirus exposure and HLA in healthy donors. The CDR3 is 13 amino acids. From germline, CDR1 is MNHEY and CDR2 SMNVEV (reference sequence). V lost 3 bases and J 4 bases, leaving 7 bases between the germline ends. Whole-study findings and limits: Many donors carried some public TCRs, although rarity characterized most TCR sequences. Researchers counted roughly 160 TCR beta chains as cytomegalovirus-associated. TCR beta V- and J-gene trimming, according to a later analysis, was linked to a missense DCLRE1C variant. Reports state that TCR beta sequences accurately predicted most subjects' HLA-A and HLA-B alleles.

The PCR was carried out with 60 Vbeta primers and 13 Jbeta primers. Sequenced by immunoSEQ multiplex PCR; TCRdb stores in-frame clones only, minus some. The data hold approximately 160,000 clones, with 70% to 80% observed a single time. Worth noting for this clone: Its target is not known.

This clonotype was sampled from a woman in her thirties or forties in good health and CMV-seronegative. V and J are TRBV27 and TRBJ1-5, with D perhaps matching TRBD1 (5 bases). Sequenced: PBMCs. DNA for the CDR3: TGTGCCAGCAGTTTGGACACGAATCAGCCCCAGCATTTT. Protein product: CASSLDTNQPQHF.